Below, 23 T cell receptor beta chains from the same sample are listed, as sequenced in a study of early T cells in non-severe SARS-CoV-2 infection. TCRdb processed the 5' RACE reads anew with MiXCR; each CDR3 protein has one entry. The sample includes tens of thousands of distinct CDR3 sequences, about 6% of them seen just once. This specimen was whole blood, taken at baseline. The receptors originated from an adult who was a healthcare worker with PCR-confirmed SARS-CoV-2 infection or an uninfected control (not recorded which).

This clonotype has ten or more counts. V gene TRBV11-2 combines with J gene TRBJ1-1, with 8 bases fitting TRBD1. The V segment lost 5 bases and the J segment 4 bases; nucleotides outside the gene matches: 12. This CDR3 has 16 residues. Germline V gene data show CDR1 as SGHAT and CDR2 as FQNNGV. The CDR3 loop is CASSPGDRGEGTEAFF. The CDR3 DNA reads as TGTGCCAGCAGCCCAGGAGACAGGGGTGAGGGCACTGAAGCTTTCTTT.

This clonotype occurred many times. The chain employs TRBV20-1 and TRBJ1-5, with unresolved D. V lost 1 base and J lost 4, with 8 bases in between. The CDR3 contains 13 residues. Germline V gene sequence: CDR1 DFQATT, CDR2 SNEGSKA (reference sequence). The chain's CDR3 is CSARADLNQPQHF. Here the CDR3 DNA reads TGCAGTGCTAGAGCGGACCTAAATCAGCCCCAGCATTTT.

This clonotype was seen repeatedly, ten times or more. The gene calls are TRBV24-1 and TRBJ2-5, with 13 positions matching TRBD2. Per the germline V gene, CDR1 is KGHDR and CDR2 is SFDVKD. V gave up 3 bases and J gave up 3 bases; unmatched junction bases: 9. There are 18 residues in the CDR3. The CDR3 reads CATSDPSPGLAGEETQYF. CDR3 coding DNA: TGTGCCACCAGTGATCCCTCCCCTGGACTAGCGGGAGAAGAGACCCAGTACTTC.

This clonotype was seen many times. The limits of the CDR3 on the DNA are not certain, so only TCRdb's listed CDR3 is given. V gene TRBV7-5 combines with J gene TRBJ2-2; the DNA was not compared with TRBD1, the D call given in the table. TRBV7-5 is listed as a pseudogene. The CDR3 comprises 17 residues, both ends counted. This CDR3 is CISVSEAPDRGSRELFF.

At least ten counts were recorded for this clonotype. The chain carries TRBV6-1 and TRBJ2-7; 7 bases match TRBD1. There are 16 residues in the CDR3. Per the germline V gene, CDR1 is MNHNS and CDR2 is SASEGT. V trimming: 10 bases; J trimming: 0 bases; junction bases outside the gene matches: 15. The CDR3 DNA follows: TGTGCCACCCGGCCGGAACAGGGGATCACCTCCTACGAGCAGTACTTC. Its protein product is CATRPEQGITSYEQYF.

This clonotype has a handful of counts. This chain connects TRBV29-1 to TRBJ2-5, with D possibly TRBD2 on 6 matching bases. Deletions cut 6 bases from V and 5 bases from J, with 16 bases between. The germline V gene encodes CDR1 SQVTM and CDR2 ANQGSEA. The CDR3 length is 13 residues. CDR3 bases: TGCAGCGTCCCTGGAGGAGGGTTGGAGACCCAGTACTTC. This sequence encodes CSVPGGGLETQYF.

This clonotype was recorded a few times. V gene TRBV13 combines with J gene TRBJ2-3, with D perhaps matching TRBD2 (5 bases). The CDR3 runs to 15 residues. CDR1 and CDR2 from the germline V gene are PRHDT and FYEKMQ (reference sequence). The V end was cut by 5 bases, the J end by 4 bases, with 16 bases between. The CDR3 sequence is CASSRSGEGPDTQYF. In DNA form, the CDR3 reads TGTGCCAGCAGCCGGAGCGGAGAAGGGCCAGATACGCAGTATTTT.

This clonotype was found many times. The chain couples TRBV5-1 to TRBJ2-1; 8 bases map to TRBD1. This CDR3 region has 15 residues. Trimming removed 1 base from V and 8 bases from J; junction bases left unmatched: 8. The germline V gene has CDR1 SGHRS and CDR2 YFSETQ. CDR3 bases: TGCGCCAGCAGCTTGCCTTCGACAGGGGTCGATGAGCAGTTCTTC. It is translated as CASSLPSTGVDEQFF.

This clonotype was seen only a few times. This chain links TRBV7-2 with TRBJ2-3; 9 bases fit TRBD1. CDR3 size: 16 residues. Germline assignment: CDR1 SGHTA and CDR2 FQGNSA. The trim removed 5 bases at V and 3 bases at J, leaving 9 bases unmatched. The CDR3 DNA reads TGTGCCAGCAGCCAAACCACCGGGACAGGGACAGATACGCAGTATTTT. This translates into CASSQTTGTGTDTQYF.

This clonotype was counted at least ten times. The V and J genes are TRBV6-5 and TRBJ2-1, with 7 bases that match TRBD1. J gave up 4 bases and V 5 bases, and 5 bases lay outside the gene matches. This CDR3 has 14 residues. Germline CDR1 and CDR2: MNHEY and SVGAGI. In nucleotides, the CDR3 is TGTGCCAGCAGTACCGGGACAGTATACAATGAGCAGTTCTTC. Its translation is CASSTGTVYNEQFF.

Ten or more counts support this clonotype. The V and J genes are TRBV29-1 and TRBJ2-1; D is unclear. Germline V gives CDR1 SQVTM, CDR2 ANQGSEA. CDR3 length equals 11 residues. V dropped 1 base and J dropped 5 bases, with 3 bases sitting between them. Here the CDR3 reads CSVEGHNEQFF. The CDR3 DNA sequence: TGCAGCGTTGAAGGTCACAATGAGCAGTTCTTC.

This clonotype was counted at least ten times. This chain links TRBV5-6 with TRBJ1-1; TRBD1 aligns across 7 bases. V dropped 2 bases and J dropped 1; count of bases not matched to a gene: 2. The germline V gene has CDR1 SGHDT and CDR2 YYEEEE. This CDR3 spans 14 amino acids. The CDR3 region has the DNA TGTGCCAGCAGCTTTACAGGGGCGAACACTGAAGCTTTCTTT. It encodes CASSFTGANTEAFF.

J is TRBJ2-7 and V is TRBV10-3; 7 bases line up with TRBD2. CDR1 and CDR2 from the germline V gene are ENHRY and SYGVKD. This CDR3 region has 17 residues. After removal of 0 bases from V and 4 bases from J, the junction contained 12 bases not matched to a gene. DNA of the CDR3: TGTGCCATCAGTGAGTCAACACCGGGACTAATGGGTTACGAGCAGTACTTC. Translation: CAISESTPGLMGYEQYF.

This clonotype has a count of ten or more. The chain couples TRBV5-1 to TRBJ2-1, with D hard to call. Per germline, CDR1 SGHRS and CDR2 YFSETQ. Deletions cut 0 bases from V and 3 bases from J, with 10 bases between. The CDR3 covers 15 residues. The CDR3 region is CASSLGTTNYNEQFF. The CDR3 DNA reads TGCGCCAGCAGCTTGGGGACCACCAACTACAATGAGCAGTTCTTC. Full variable domain (remainder filled in from reference TRBV5-1 and TRBJ2-1): KAGVTQTPRYLIKTRGQQVTLSCSPISGHRSVSWYQQTPGQGLQFLFEYFSETQRNKGNFPGRFSGRQFSNSRSEMNVSTLELGDSALYLCASSLGTTNYNEQFFGPGTRLTVL.

This clonotype has at least ten counts. The J gene is TRBJ1-4, the V gene TRBV4-2; 8 nucleotides match TRBD1. J was trimmed by 8 bases and V by 0 bases; bases with no gene match: 17. Germline CDR1 LGHNA, CDR2 YNFKEQ. The CDR3 is 19 amino acids. The CDR3 nucleotides read TGTGCCAGCAGCCAAGAAATAGTGGTCAAGACAGGGGACTTCGAAAAACTGTTTTTT. Its translation: CASSQEIVVKTGDFEKLFF.

In its sample, this clonotype was seen many times. The CDR3 nucleotides are TGTGCCAGCAGTGAATTAAGGTGGGTAGCGGAACCACCAAACAATGAGCAGTTCTTC. It encodes CASSELRWVAEPPNNEQFF. V gene TRBV2 combines with J gene TRBJ2-1; D is possibly TRBD2 (6 bases). The V gene's germline CDR1 is SNHLY and CDR2 FYNNEI. Trimming pared 2 bases from V and 5 bases from J, leaving 25 bases between. The CDR3 length is 19 residues.

This clonotype was observed many times. This sequence joins TRBV7-2 and TRBJ2-2, with D possibly matching TRBD1 (6 bases). The germline CDR1 and CDR2 sequences are SGHTA and FQGNSA. V lost 4 bases to trimming and J lost 7 bases, with 22 bases between them. The CDR3 spans 17 residues. Here the CDR3 reads CASSSHYRESSDGELFF. The CDR3 nucleotides read TGTGCCAGCAGCTCGCATTACAGGGAGAGCTCGGACGGGGAGCTGTTTTTT.

In this sample, this clonotype turned up many times. The chain uses TRBV28 and TRBJ2-6; possibly TRBD2 for D (5 bases). CDR3 length equals 14 residues. The germline V gene encodes CDR1 MDHEN and CDR2 SYDVKM. The germline V and J ends were trimmed by 5 bases and 4 bases, with 9 bases remaining between them. The CDR3 DNA is TGTGCCAGCAGTATGAGGGTCGGGGCCAACGTCCTGACTTTC. Residues: CASSMRVGANVLTF.

This clonotype was counted at least ten times. This chain joins TRBV7-9 and TRBJ1-2; D might be TRBD1 (5 bases). The V gene's germline CDR1 is SEHNR and CDR2 FQNEAQ (reference sequence). The ends were cut back, 1 base at V and 6 bases at J, with 18 bases in the middle. CDR3 length: 16 amino acids. The CDR3 nucleotides are TGTGCCAGCAGCTTAGATTGGTCAGGGAGTAAAGATGGCTACACCTTC. The encoded protein is CASSLDWSGSKDGYTF.

This clonotype was recorded at least ten times. The chain joins TRBV18 to TRBJ2-5; D not certain. Deletions cut 5 bases from V and 0 bases from J, with 4 bases between. Per germline, CDR1 KGHSH and CDR2 LQKENI. This CDR3 is built from 12 residues. The CDR3 region has the DNA TGTGCCAGCTCAGGGGACCAAGAGACCCAGTACTTC. It specifies CASSGDQETQYF.

This clonotype came up many times. The gene calls are TRBV7-9 and TRBJ2-7; possible D gene TRBD2, 6 bases. The ends were cut back, 4 bases at V and 1 base at J, with 8 bases in the middle. The CDR3 contains 13 residues. Germline assignment: CDR1 SEHNR and CDR2 FQNEAQ (reference sequence). The CDR3 nucleotides read TGTGCCAGCAGCTCGGGAGTTTCCTACGAGCAGTACTTC. It translates to CASSSGVSYEQYF.

V usage is TRBV5-1 and J usage is TRBJ2-5; 8 nucleotides match TRBD1. With 3 bases clipped from V and 4 bases from J, the junction kept 11 bases outside the gene matches. The germline CDR1 and CDR2 sequences are SGHRS and YFSETQ. CDR3 size: 16 residues. CDR3 protein: CASSSTGDFAGETQYF. The CDR3 nucleotides are TGCGCCAGCAGCTCGACAGGGGATTTTGCAGGAGAGACCCAGTACTTC.

This clonotype was detected ten times or more. The V call is TRBV27, the J call TRBJ1-2, with a possible D match to TRBD1 (6 bases). This CDR3 has 17 residues. The ends were cut back, 6 bases at V and 0 bases at J, with 20 bases in the middle. Germline assignment: CDR1 MNHEY and CDR2 SMNVEV (reference sequence). This chain's CDR3 is CASRLSPGTQTNYGYTF. CDR3 coding DNA: TGTGCCAGCAGATTGTCTCCCGGGACACAAACTAACTATGGCTACACCTTC.